This T cell receptor (beta chain) was captured by sequencing in a study of blood T cell repertoires in COVID-19 (dated by TCRdb to about 2020). In the study overall: Samples covering the acute and convalescent phases of COVID-19 were provided by collaborators in the United States, Italy and Spain. The prospective study material was composed of cDNA or gDNA derived from T cells, B-cell-depleted T cells, or PBMCs. The dataset comprised deeply sampled blood TCRbeta repertoires from subjects exposed to, actively infected with, or recovered from COVID-19. The repertoires were released in a freely available public database intended as a resource for research on the immune response to SARS-CoV-2. The samples were drawn from the first 160 participants of the ongoing ImmuneRACE study and from over a thousand subjects provided by 6 global collaborators. Where available, HLA class I and class II types were taken from metadata supplied by the sample provider and were not determined by assay-based typing. Nearly every sample came with metadata listing a de-identified subject ID, COVID-19 status, age in years and sex. On the study overall, not on this receptor specifically: The amount of clinical and demographic metadata varied by source and participant and was provided uncurated.

In the case of this clone: Its antigen is not yet known. Base qualities are not at hand, and no much larger clone is one base apart.

The CDR3, from cysteine to phenylalanine, totals 15 residues. Only the CDR3 region is kept as DNA, spanning 45 bases read in frame from base 1. According to the germline V gene, CDR1 reads KGHSH and CDR2 reads LQKENI. Trimming costs V 4 bases and J 0 bases, and their ends lie 11 bases apart. TCRbeta CDR3 regions were amplified from genomic DNA using the immunoSEQ Assay, a bias-controlled multiplex PCR. Per the authors' processing: Within the assay, amplification of reference gene primers was used to estimate how many nucleated cells each sample contained. To quantify the absolute abundance of each unique TCRbeta CDR3 rearrangement, sequence reads were collapsed and filtered. For each sample, productive Simpson clonality was calculated as the square root of Simpson's diversity index over productive rearrangements. As stored in TCRdb, this immuneACCESS dataset retains in-frame rearrangements with V and J assigned. A fraction of the clones does not appear; measured against another copy, unresolved V genes explain less than half of the discrepancy, and the remainder lacks a known reason. The D gene and trimming were derived from the DNA, and the V and J assignments and clone size from that table. This sample comprises over 200,000 clones, more than 65% of them detected only once. The biggest ten clones account for roughly 7.9% of the sample.

Whole blood was collected in K2EDTA tubes by collaborating institutions according to the institutions' own protocols. For TCRbeta analysis, collaborators shipped samples as frozen whole blood, isolated PBMCs, or DNA extracted from either of those sample types. The sequenced sample was peripheral blood. This TCR derives from a woman older than 75 with acute or convalescent COVID-19. The rearrangement joined TRBV18 to TRBJ2-3, with TRBD1 perhaps the D gene, on 6 matching bases. The CDR3 sequence is CASSRQDSSTDTQYF. The DNA sequence is as follows: TGTGCCAGCTCACGACAGGATTCTAGCACAGATACGCAGTATTTT.